The rows below give T cell receptor beta chains drawn from one sample of a study of human T cells and chemical hapten exposure. TCRdb used MiXCR to reprocess the RACE reads, holding one entry per CDR3 protein. Seen here are about 120,000 distinct CDR3 sequences, around 11% observed once, and the top ten hold about 2.4%. Source: whole blood, taken in connection with sensitization to the hapten diphenylcyclopropenone (DPC). These receptors came from a woman between 50 and 59 years old with alopecia areata. Some clones in this sample may be carry-over from other donors' samples. The CDR3 runs from the conserved cysteine through the conserved F or W. The D gene is left open where the match is weak. Where a row states a size, it is once, few, many or the class of an expanded clone; other rows omit it.

CDR3aa,CDR3nt,len,v_gene,d_gene,j_gene,abundance
CASSLLQGSLAKNIQYF,TGTGCCAGCAGCCTACTACAGGGGAGTCTAGCCAAAAACATTCAGTACTTC,17,TRBV7-9,TRBD1,TRBJ2-4,NA
CASSSGLSYGYTF,TGTGCCAGCAGTTCTGGTTTGAGTTATGGCTACACCTTC,13,TRBV6-5,NA,TRBJ1-2,many
CASSSPWGNAYEQYF,TGTGCCAGCAGTTCCCCTTGGGGCAACGCCTACGAGCAGTACTTC,15,TRBV28,NA,TRBJ2-7,few
CASRAGTGAFSTDTQYF,TGTGCCAGCAGAGCCGGGACAGGGGCCTTTAGCACAGATACGCAGTATTTT,17,TRBV6-6,TRBD1,TRBJ2-3,few
CASSLVVTATYEQYF,TGTGCCAGCAGTTTAGTGGTCACAGCGACCTACGAGCAGTACTTC,15,TRBV12-3/TRBV12-4,NA,TRBJ2-7,few
CATSDSGRQETQYF,TGTGCCACCAGTGATTCCGGGAGACAAGAGACCCAGTACTTC,14,TRBV24-1,NA,TRBJ2-5,NA
CASSQGTGMGQPQHF,TGCGCCAGCAGCCAGGGGACAGGGATGGGACAGCCCCAGCATTTT,15,TRBV5-1,TRBD1,TRBJ1-5,NA
CASSYGRAKNIQYF,TGTGCCAGCAGTTACGGGAGAGCCAAAAACATTCAGTACTTC,14,TRBV6-5,NA,TRBJ2-4,NA
CASSAGQGSTEAFF,TGTGCCAGCAGTGCGGGACAGGGGAGCACTGAAGCTTTCTTT,14,TRBV6-1,TRBD1,TRBJ1-1,NA
CASSVAPTYSYEQYF,TGTGCCAGCAGCGTGGCGCCGACCTACTCCTACGAGCAGTACTTC,15,TRBV9,NA,TRBJ2-7,NA
CASSLSGWDEQFF,TGCGCCAGCAGCCTCTCAGGGTGGGATGAGCAGTTCTTC,13,TRBV5-1,NA,TRBJ2-1,NA
CASSLAGATNEKLFF,TGTGCCAGCAGCTTAGCAGGGGCAACTAATGAAAAACTGTTTTTT,15,TRBV7-8,NA,TRBJ1-4,NA
CSFAQAGGLEQFF,TGCAGCTTTGCCCAGGCGGGAGGCCTTGAGCAGTTCTTC,13,TRBV29-1,TRBD2,TRBJ2-1,many
CASTGGRETQYF,TGTGCCAGCACGGGGGGCCGGGAGACCCAGTACTTC,12,TRBV6-1,NA,TRBJ2-5,few
CASSIDRGRDGYTF,TGTGCCAGCAGCATCGACAGGGGTCGTGATGGCTACACCTTC,14,TRBV7-9,TRBD1,TRBJ1-2,few
CASSWKWGTYEQYF,TGTGCCAGCAGCTGGAAGTGGGGCACTTACGAGCAGTACTTC,14,TRBV6-5,NA,TRBJ2-7,NA
CAISEGTGGLTDTQYF,TGTGCCATCAGTGAAGGGACAGGGGGCTTAACAGATACGCAGTATTTT,16,TRBV10-3,TRBD1,TRBJ2-3,few
CASSSGGEAFF,TGTGCCAGCAGCTCAGGGGGTGAAGCTTTCTTT,11,TRBV7-2,TRBD1,TRBJ1-1,NA
CASSIGRGPHETQYF,TGTGCCAGTAGTATCGGACGGGGGCCGCACGAGACCCAGTACTTC,15,TRBV19,NA,TRBJ2-5,few
CASSPLVETQYF,TGTGCCAGCAGCCCACTAGTGGAGACCCAGTACTTC,12,TRBV12-3/TRBV12-4,NA,TRBJ2-5,many
CASSHIQTDAEAFF,TGTGCCAGCAGCCACATTCAGACAGACGCTGAAGCTTTCTTT,14,TRBV3-1,NA,TRBJ1-1,NA
CASSGAGTSTDTQYF,TGTGCCAGCAGTGGAGCGGGAACCAGCACAGATACGCAGTATTTT,15,TRBV2,TRBD2,TRBJ2-3,NA
CASSEDLAGRGTQYF,TGTGCCAGCAGTGAGGACCTAGCGGGAAGGGGTACGCAGTATTTT,15,TRBV25-1,TRBD2,TRBJ2-3,few
CASSSSGGGEAFF,TGTGCCAGCAGTTCTTCAGGGGGAGGCGAAGCTTTCTTT,13,TRBV2,TRBD1,TRBJ1-1,NA
CASSLEPLAGQYF,TGTGCCAGCAGCTTAGAGCCCCTAGCGGGACAGTACTTC,13,TRBV11-2,TRBD2,TRBJ2-7,NA
CSARADLEQYF,TGCAGTGCTAGAGCCGACCTCGAGCAGTACTTC,11,TRBV20-1,NA,TRBJ2-7,few
CASSLAQGGRDTEAFF,TGTGCCAGCAGCTTAGCGCAAGGGGGCAGGGACACTGAAGCTTTCTTT,16,TRBV7-6,TRBD1,TRBJ1-1,few
CASSLELRNEQFF,TGTGCCAGCAGCTTAGAATTGAGGAATGAGCAGTTCTTC,13,TRBV7-8,NA,TRBJ2-1,NA
CASSFDRHEAFF,TGTGCCAGCAGCTTCGACAGGCATGAAGCTTTCTTT,12,TRBV6-2/TRBV6-3,NA,TRBJ1-1,few
CASSPQTRAITDTQYF,TGTGCCAGCTCACCGCAGACTAGGGCCATCACAGATACGCAGTATTTT,16,TRBV18,NA,TRBJ2-3,NA
CASSLLAVSLEQYF,TGTGCCAGCAGCTTACTAGCAGTCTCGCTGGAGCAGTACTTC,14,TRBV7-8,NA,TRBJ2-7,NA
CSVEARDYGYTF,TGCAGCGTTGAGGCCAGGGACTATGGCTACACCTTC,12,TRBV29-1,NA,TRBJ1-2,few
CASGETGGRAYNEQFF,TGTGCCAGCGGTGAGACAGGGGGTAGAGCCTACAATGAGCAGTTCTTC,16,TRBV28,TRBD1,TRBJ2-1,many
CASSPAQGSSGNQPQHF,TGTGCCAGCAGCCCTGCGCAGGGTAGTTCGGGCAATCAGCCCCAGCATTTT,17,TRBV3-1,NA,TRBJ1-5,NA
CASRGGMRKNSYNEQFF,TGTGCCAGCAGGGGGGGGATGCGGAAAAATTCCTACAATGAGCAGTTCTTC,17,TRBV6-5,TRBD2,TRBJ2-1,many
CSVGTGSFGELFF,TGCAGCGTTGGGACAGGGAGTTTCGGGGAGCTGTTTTTT,13,TRBV29-1,TRBD1,TRBJ2-2,many
CASSYLGGAHNSPLHF,TGTGCCAGCAGTTACTTGGGGGGTGCTCATAATTCACCCCTCCACTTT,16,TRBV6-5,NA,TRBJ1-6,few
CASRATGGLPEQFF,TGTGCCAGCCGAGCCACCGGGGGCCTACCTGAGCAGTTCTTC,14,TRBV12-3/TRBV12-4,NA,TRBJ2-1,NA
CASSESLTGGMNTEAFF,TGCGCCAGCAGTGAGTCGTTGACAGGGGGTATGAACACTGAAGCTTTCTTT,17,TRBV10-2,TRBD1,TRBJ1-1,few
CSAPRPPGLAVDTQYF,TGCAGTGCTCCTAGACCACCGGGACTAGCTGTAGATACGCAGTATTTT,16,TRBV20-1,TRBD2,TRBJ2-3,many
CASSGRDSGNSPLHF,TGTGCCAGCAGCGGCCGGGACAGCGGCAATTCACCCCTCCACTTT,15,TRBV3-1,TRBD1,TRBJ1-6,NA
CASFRDRGYEQYF,TGTGCCAGCTTCCGGGACAGGGGCTACGAGCAGTACTTC,13,TRBV2,TRBD1,TRBJ2-7,few
CATSREEGGKQYF,TGTGCCACCAGCAGAGAGGAGGGGGGGAAGCAGTACTTC,13,TRBV15,NA,TRBJ2-7,many
CASSFEGSNQPQHF,TGTGCCAGCAGCTTTGAGGGTAGCAATCAGCCCCAGCATTTT,14,TRBV2,NA,TRBJ1-5,many
CSAGQGLDPYEQYF,TGCAGTGCTGGACAGGGGCTTGACCCCTACGAGCAGTACTTC,14,TRBV20-1,TRBD1,TRBJ2-7,many
CASATTGELFF,TGTGCTAGTGCCACCACCGGGGAGCTGTTTTTT,11,TRBV12-5,NA,TRBJ2-2,few
CASSYSTNSNQPQHF,TGTGCCAGCAGTTACTCGACAAATAGCAATCAGCCCCAGCATTTT,15,TRBV6-2/TRBV6-3,NA,TRBJ1-5,NA
CASSLMVKRGGHFGHEQFF,TGTGCCAGCAGCTTAATGGTTAAGCGGGGGGGCCATTTCGGGCATGAGCAGTTCTTC,19,TRBV7-3,TRBD2,TRBJ2-1,NA
CASSPGRQETQYF,TGTGCCAGCAGCCCGGGCCGCCAAGAGACCCAGTACTTC,13,TRBV9,NA,TRBJ2-5,many
CASTPSEQNSPLHF,TGTGCCAGCACCCCCTCCGAACAGAATTCACCCCTCCACTTT,14,TRBV6-6,NA,TRBJ1-6,NA
CASSYYGLAGGPEHEQYF,TGTGCCAGCAGTTATTACGGACTAGCGGGAGGGCCGGAGCACGAGCAGTACTTC,18,TRBV6-5,TRBD2,TRBJ2-7,few
CASRTRGFTEAFF,TGTGCCAGCAGAACCAGGGGTTTCACTGAAGCTTTCTTT,13,TRBV6-5,NA,TRBJ1-1,few
CSARERLAGVAEQYF,TGCAGTGCTAGAGAAAGACTAGCGGGAGTCGCCGAGCAGTACTTC,15,TRBV20-1,TRBD2,TRBJ2-7,few
CASSRGQGMNTEAFF,TGTGCCAGCAGCCGAGGACAGGGTATGAACACTGAAGCTTTCTTT,15,TRBV2,TRBD1,TRBJ1-1,NA